These 4 T cell receptor beta chains share one sample of origin, sequenced in a study of T-cell memory formation after mild COVID-19. TCRdb passed the 5' RACE reads through MiXCR, listing each CDR3 protein once. The repertoire holds 45,000 to 50,000 distinct CDR3 sequences, with roughly 7% as singletons. The sequencing sample was made of PBMCs or a T cell subset sorted from them (not recorded which). These TCRs come from a man aged 18 to 29 who had mild COVID-19 (a few samples of this study predate the infection). Cell type and time point are not known.

The sample holds a few counts of this clonotype. The chain combines TRBV5-4 with TRBJ2-7; 10 bases line up with TRBD1. CDR1 SGHNT and CDR2 YYREEE come from the germline V gene (reference sequence). J lost 3 bases, V lost 4 bases, and 7 bases had no gene match. The CDR3 runs 15 residues. The CDR3 region has the DNA TGTGCCAGCAGCGCCGGGACAGGGGCGAGCTACGAGCAGTACTTC. It translates to CASSAGTGASYEQYF.

The chain is built from TRBV5-1 and TRBJ2-7; weak D call: TRBD2 (5 bases). The V gene's germline CDR1 is SGHRS and CDR2 YFSETQ. This CDR3 is built from 14 residues. Trimming stripped 2 bases from V and 6 bases from J, with 15 bases between. CDR3 protein: CASSFFQAEGEQYF. CDR3 DNA sequence: TGCGCCAGCAGCTTTTTCCAGGCAGAGGGCGAGCAGTACTTC.

The J gene is TRBJ2-2, the V gene TRBV7-2; the D is unclear. Germline lookup yields CDR1 SGHTA and CDR2 FQGNSA. The CDR3 loop spans 14 amino acids. Trimming removed 0 bases from V and 6 bases from J, with 8 bases in between. The CDR3 sequence: CASSLAAFSGELFF. The CDR3 DNA is TGTGCCAGCAGCTTAGCGGCGTTTTCCGGGGAGCTGTTTTTT.

This clonotype has a count of ten or more. The CDR3 is CASSQVSASGNNEQFF. The CDR3 DNA follows: TGTGCCAGCAGCCAAGTTTCGGCTAGCGGGAACAATGAGCAGTTCTTC. This chain links TRBV4-2 with TRBJ2-1, with 9 bases lining up with TRBD2. The V and J ends lost 1 base and 5 bases, in that order; junction bases with no gene match: 6. Germline loops: CDR1 LGHNA, CDR2 YNFKEQ. CDR3 length: 16 residues.